The 22 T cell receptor beta chains below all came from one sample that was sequenced in a study of T cell responses to AZD1222 COVID-19 vaccine. Sequencing was performed with immunoSEQ multiplex PCR; in TCRdb, only in-frame clones are kept and a portion is missing. In the table there are about 120,000 clones, approximately 87% of which are singletons. Sequencing was performed on peripheral blood, taken on day 0 of AZD1222 vaccination. Every receptor here comes from an adult in good health.

The rearrangement links TRBV6-5 to TRBJ2-7; 8 nucleotides agree with TRBD1. Germline lookup yields CDR1 MNHEY and CDR2 SVGAGI. V was pared by 6 bases and J by 6 bases, with 7 bases of the junction left unmatched. CDR3 length: 13 amino acids. CDR3 sequence (DNA): TGTGCCAGCAGCACCAGGGGGCAGGGCGAGCAGTACTTC. It codes for CASSTRGQGEQYF.

The V gene is TRBV6-1, the J gene TRBJ1-6, with a weak D call TRBD1 (6 bases). The germline V gene encodes CDR1 MNHNS and CDR2 SASEGT. V shed 4 bases and J shed 7 bases, with 20 bases lying between them. The CDR3 has 17 residues. As DNA, the CDR3 is TGTGCCAGCAGTGGACGAAGTGGGGGCTCTAGGAATTCACCCCTCCACTTT. Residues: CASSGRSGGSRNSPLHF.

V and J are TRBV7-9 and TRBJ2-2, with TRBD1 identical over 8 bases. The CDR3 has 16 amino acids. The V and J ends lost 6 bases and 4 bases, in that order; junction bases with no gene match: 10. CDR1 SEHNR and CDR2 FQNEAQ come from the germline V gene (reference sequence). CDR3 region: CASSPTGTGATGELFF. The CDR3 DNA follows: TGTGCCAGCAGTCCCACGGGGACAGGAGCCACCGGGGAGCTGTTTTTT.

The chain employs TRBV11-1 and TRBJ1-6; D unresolved. Between the trimmed V and J ends, which lost 1 base and 11 bases, there was a span of 9 bases. The CDR3 is 13 amino acids. In germline, CDR1 is SGHAT, CDR2 FQDESV (reference sequence). CDR3 sequence: CASSLEGQTPLHF. Written as DNA, the CDR3 is TGTGCCAGCAGCTTAGAGGGCCAGACACCCCTCCACTTT.

The V and J genes are TRBV7-2 and TRBJ1-1; D not certain. Germline CDR1 reads SGHTA; CDR2 reads FQGNSA. V lost 2 bases and J lost 0, with 4 bases in between. This CDR3 has 13 amino acids. CDR3 DNA sequence: TGTGCCAGCAGCTTAACGGTGAACACTGAAGCTTTCTTT. Its translation: CASSLTVNTEAFF.

This chain links TRBV7-2 with TRBJ1-1; possible D gene TRBD1, 6 bases. Trimming pared 6 bases from V and 0 bases from J, leaving 14 bases between. Per the germline V gene, CDR1 is SGHTA and CDR2 is FQGNSA. The CDR3 is made up of 15 amino acids. CDR3 DNA: TGTGCCAGCAGGTCCGGGGGGGCTGTGAACACTGAAGCTTTCTTT. Residues: CASRSGGAVNTEAFF.

Turning to this clone: It is unclear where the CDR3 begins or ends on the DNA, so no DNA is shown, and the CDR3 is as TCRdb lists it. V gene TRBV6-5 combines with J gene TRBJ2-1; the table's D call, TRBD2, has no DNA check behind it. The CDR3 sequence runs 15 residues, both termini included. Germline CDR1 is MNHEY and CDR2 is SVGAGI. The CDR3 spells CASSYGGDFGNEQFF.

The gene calls are TRBV5-6 and TRBJ2-7, with 7 bases identical to TRBD1. Germline values: CDR1 SGHDT, CDR2 YYEEEE. The CDR3 totals 14 residues. V was clipped by 4 bases and J by 4 bases; unmatched bases: 8. The CDR3 region has the DNA TGTGCCAGCAGCCCTACCGACAGGGTATACGAGCAGTACTTC. Amino acids: CASSPTDRVYEQYF.

The rearrangement links TRBV5-1 to TRBJ2-1; maybe TRBD2 (6 bases). Per germline, CDR1 SGHRS and CDR2 YFSETQ. The CDR3 contains 15 residues. The V end was cut by 0 bases, the J end by 2 bases, with 9 bases between. The CDR3 nucleotides are TGCGCCAGCAGCTTGGAGGGAGGCCCCTACAATGAGCAGTTCTTC. Its translation: CASSLEGGPYNEQFF.

This chain uses TRBV25-1 with TRBJ1-5; D remains unclear. V was clipped by 1 base and J by 9 bases, with 13 bases between them. Germline V gene sequence: CDR1 MGHDK, CDR2 SYGVNS. CDR3 length: 14 residues. CDR3 amino acids: CASSEWHRAWPQHF. CDR3 sequence (DNA): TGTGCCAGCAGTGAATGGCACCGGGCATGGCCCCAGCATTTT.

Worth noting for this clone: Germline is not matched at one junction end, which may reflect a read error. The chain carries TRBV10-3 and TRBJ2-3; D gene unclear. Germline V CDR1 and CDR2: ENHRY, SYGVKD. This CDR3 contains 11 residues. As DNA, the CDR3 is TGTGCCATCCAGAGCACAGATGCGCAGTATTTT. It specifies CAIQSTDAQYF.

This clone showed up just once. The rearrangement links TRBV5-1 to TRBJ2-1; 7 nucleotides align to TRBD1. The V gene end was trimmed by 2 bases and the J gene end by 9 bases; junction bases not matched to a gene: 17. This CDR3 has 17 amino acids. Germline CDR1 is SGHRS and CDR2 is YFSETQ. CDR3 residues: CASSFLMGTESPREQFF. CDR3 sequence (DNA): TGCGCCAGCAGCTTTCTCATGGGGACAGAGTCCCCCCGTGAGCAGTTCTTC.

The V gene is TRBV5-4, the J gene TRBJ2-7; the match to TRBD2 covers 11 bases. V trimming: 4 bases; J trimming: 0 bases; junction bases outside the gene matches: 6. CDR1 is SGHNT, CDR2 YYREEE, per germline (reference sequence). The CDR3 is 16 amino acids. CDR3 residues: CASSPRTSGHSYEQYF. CDR3 nucleotides: TGTGCCAGCAGCCCGAGGACTAGCGGGCACTCCTACGAGCAGTACTTC.

The chain couples TRBV6-6 to TRBJ2-1, with TRBD2 matching 12 bases. J was trimmed by 9 bases and V by 0 bases; bases with no gene match: 6. Germline V lookup: CDR1 MNHNY, CDR2 SVGAGI (reference sequence). The CDR3 is made up of 16 amino acids. The CDR3 here is CASSYSRLAGVVEQFF. The CDR3 region has the DNA TGTGCCAGCAGTTACTCTAGACTAGCGGGAGTTGTTGAGCAGTTCTTC.

This clone appeared a few times. The CDR3 DNA sequence: TGTGCCAGCAGTTCCACTCCGACCACACAGGGAGGTGAAGCTTTCTTT. Encoded protein: CASSSTPTTQGGEAFF. The chain links TRBV6-2 or TRBV6-3 to TRBJ1-1; weak D call: TRBD1 (6 bases). Germline V gives CDR1 MNHEY, CDR2 SVGEGT. The CDR3 totals 16 residues. Deletions cut 4 bases from V and 7 bases from J, with 22 bases between.

Remarks on this clone: A read error may account for a junction end that differs from germline. The CDR3 sequence is CASSLNAGELFF. CDR3 sequence (DNA): TGTGCCAGCAGTTTGAACGCCGGGGAGCTGTTTTTT. The chain uses TRBV6-5 and TRBJ2-2; D unresolved. The CDR3 is 12 residues long. The germline gives CDR1 MNHEY, CDR2 SVGAGI.

This clone was seen more than once but under ten times. The CDR3 coding sequence is TGTGCCAGCAGCCATGACAGAGAAGAGACCCAGTACTTC. Translated, it gives CASSHDREETQYF. The genes are TRBV11-2 and TRBJ2-5; D is possibly TRBD1 (5 bases). Germline-derived CDR1 and CDR2 are SGHAT and FQNNGV. Trimming stripped 5 bases from V and 3 bases from J, with 10 bases between. The CDR3 is made up of 13 amino acids.

The V call is TRBV5-1, the J call TRBJ1-6; possible D gene TRBD1, 5 bases. The CDR3 has 13 amino acids. Germline CDR1 is SGHRS and CDR2 is YFSETQ. V lost 3 bases and J 9 bases, leaving 10 bases between the germline ends. For the CDR3, the DNA is TGCGCCAGCAGCTACGCAGGGTCTTCACCCCTCCACTTT. Translating gives CASSYAGSSPLHF.

The V call is TRBV29-1, the J call TRBJ2-2; maybe TRBD2 (5 bases). From germline, CDR1 is SQVTM and CDR2 ANQGSEA. The ends were cut back, 4 bases at V and 7 bases at J, with 13 bases in the middle. This CDR3 spans 13 amino acids. CDR3 coding DNA: TGCAGCGTTGGATGGCAGGCGGGCGGGGAGCTGTTTTTT. Translating it yields CSVGWQAGGELFF.

The gene calls are TRBV28 and TRBJ2-7; 11 nucleotides line up with TRBD2. The CDR3 runs to 15 residues. Germline V lookup: CDR1 MDHEN, CDR2 SYDVKM. The J segment lost 3 bases and the V segment lost 6 bases, leaving 7 bases of the junction unmatched. The CDR3: CASSGGLADLYEQYF. In DNA, the CDR3 is TGTGCCAGCAGCGGGGGACTAGCGGATCTCTACGAGCAGTACTTC.

The rearrangement uses TRBV20-1 and TRBJ2-1; D is perhaps TRBD1 or TRBD2 (5 bases each). Germline V lookup: CDR1 DFQATT, CDR2 SNEGSKA (reference sequence). With 3 bases removed from V and 5 bases from J, the gap between germline ends came to 17 bases. There are 15 residues in the CDR3. CDR3 coding DNA: TGCAGTGCTAGTCCCAACACCGGGACCAACAATGAGCAGTTCTTC. Translation gives CSASPNTGTNNEQFF.

This sequence joins TRBV12-2 and TRBJ2-3; TRBD2 is the table's D call and was not checked against the DNA. TRBV12-2 is a known pseudogene. The CDR3 contains 20 residues. The CDR3 sequence: CASRSPPGLADLISTDTQYF. CDR3 bases: TGTGCAAGTCGCTCACCCCCGGGACTAGCGGACCTTATAAGCACAGATACGCAGTATTTT.